The clone carrying this T cell receptor (beta chain) was recorded many times. Its antigen is currently unknown. In germline, CDR1 is SQVTM, CDR2 ANQGSEA. V shed 6 bases and J shed 12 bases, with 15 bases lying between them. The CDR3 consists of 11 residues. TCRdb processed the 5' RACE reads anew with MiXCR; each CDR3 protein has one entry. The repertoire has about 95,000 distinct CDR3 sequences, 3.5% of them found once; the top ten carry roughly 6%. The data stem from a study of neurological immune-mediated disorders. Whole-study context: Secondary progressive cases numbered 3 among the roughly 34 multiple sclerosis patients, while the other 31 were relapsing-remitting. General study results and limits: In HTLV-1-associated myelopathy, TCR clonal expansion was greatest, and in multiple sclerosis it was least, below healthy controls. Phylogenetic analysis grouped 18 of 34 multiple sclerosis patients' repertoires together, suggesting a possible repertoire signature.

Material: PBMCs. The V gene is TRBV29-1, the J gene TRBJ2-1; the D gene is possibly TRBD1 (6 bases). The TCR comes from a young woman with multiple sclerosis. For the CDR3, the DNA is TGCAGCGTCTCAGGGGATAAGGTGCAGTTCTTC. Translating it yields CSVSGDKVQFF.